Following are 15 T cell receptor beta chains from one sample sequenced in a study of shared clonotypes between healthy human individuals. The data were produced by immunoSEQ multiplex PCR, yet TCRdb's version contains in-frame clones alone and is incomplete. The sample holds some 2,000,000 clones; about 94% are singletons and the top ten take approximately 0.13%. The specimen was naive CD4+ T cells sorted from blood. Subset denoted: CD45RA+ positively selected. The receptors come from a man aged 18 to 29 in good health.

The chain employs TRBV10-3 and TRBJ2-3; 15 bases are a match to TRBD2. The germline gives CDR1 ENHRY, CDR2 SYGVKD. There are 17 residues in the CDR3. The V gene end was trimmed by 8 bases and the J gene end by 1 base; junction bases not matched to a gene: 7. CDR3 residues: CAIAGTSGRFGTDTQYF. The CDR3 DNA reads as TGTGCCATCGCTGGGACTAGCGGGAGGTTTGGCACAGATACGCAGTATTTT.

About this clone: Other DNA variants within this sample encode the same CDR3. The rearrangement uses TRBV11-2 and TRBJ2-7; D gene uncertain. CDR1 SGHAT and CDR2 FQNNGV come from the germline V gene. Trimming removed 0 bases at V and 4 bases at J, with 10 bases between. CDR3 length equals 14 residues. The CDR3 DNA reads as TGTGCCAGCAGCTTAGACAGAGTGAGTTACGAGCAGTACTTC. Translating gives CASSLDRVSYEQYF.

The chain couples TRBV6-4 to TRBJ1-2; 10 bases line up with TRBD1. This CDR3 is 14 amino acids long. From germline, CDR1 is MRHNA and CDR2 SNTAGT. Trimming cost V 4 bases and J 7 bases; bases outside gene matches: 6. The CDR3 DNA sequence: TGTGCCAGCAGTGCCACCGGGACAGGGGCTGGCTACACCTTC. Amino acid sequence: CASSATGTGAGYTF.

Here the CDR3 reads CASTTGGNSYEQYF. CDR3 coding DNA: TGTGCCAGCACCACTGGCGGGAACTCCTACGAGCAGTACTTC. This chain connects TRBV7-6 to TRBJ2-7, with D perhaps matching TRBD2 (6 bases). Trimming removed 7 bases at V and 0 bases at J, with 13 bases between. Germline CDR1 and CDR2: SGHVS and FNYEAQ. The CDR3 consists of 14 residues.

This chain links TRBV7-9 with TRBJ1-2, with 7 nucleotides matching TRBD1. The CDR3 covers 15 residues. Germline CDR1 reads SEHNR; CDR2 reads FQNEAQ (reference sequence). J lost 2 bases, V lost 5 bases, and 8 bases had no gene match. The CDR3 DNA follows: TGTGCCAGCAGCCCGAGGCCAGGGGGAAACTATGGCTACACCTTC. Translated, it gives CASSPRPGGNYGYTF.

The gene calls are TRBV7-2 and TRBJ2-7; no clear D. This CDR3 spans 13 amino acids. Germline lookup yields CDR1 SGHTA and CDR2 FQGNSA. V lost 3 bases to trimming and J lost 9 bases, with 15 bases between them. CDR3 sequence (DNA): TGTGCCAGCAGCTTGGGCAGCTTAGCTAGGCAGTACTTC. Translating gives CASSLGSLARQYF.

This chain uses TRBV20-1 with TRBJ2-3; no definite D call. Germline-derived CDR1 and CDR2 are DFQATT and SNEGSKA (reference sequence). V lost 6 bases and J 10 bases, leaving 14 bases between the germline ends. CDR3 length: 11 residues. The CDR3 DNA is TGCAGTGCCAAAGACCCCCCAGCGCAGTATTTT. Protein sequence: CSAKDPPAQYF.

The rearrangement uses TRBV10-1 and TRBJ2-5, with no clear D. V lost 3 bases, J lost 5 bases, and 16 bases lay in between. This CDR3 is built from 15 residues. Germline V gives CDR1 WNHNN, CDR2 SYGVQD (reference sequence). In nucleotides, the CDR3 is TGCGCCAGCAGTGAAACCGGGCCGGGCCAGGAGACCCAGTACTTC. As protein: CASSETGPGQETQYF.

J is TRBJ2-5 and V is TRBV5-1; weak D call: TRBD2 (5 bases). The V end was cut by 4 bases, the J end by 5 bases, with 12 bases between. Germline CDR1 is SGHRS and CDR2 is YFSETQ. CDR3 size: 13 residues. This CDR3 reads CASSSGQAETQYF. The CDR3, as DNA: TGCGCCAGCAGCAGCGGCCAAGCCGAGACCCAGTACTTC.

The gene calls are TRBV6-6 and TRBJ2-6, with 7 nucleotides matching TRBD2. The CDR3 contains 16 residues. The V and J ends lost 6 bases and 0 bases, in that order; junction bases with no gene match: 5. The germline V gene encodes CDR1 MNHNY and CDR2 SVGAGI (reference sequence). CDR3 sequence (DNA): TGTGCCAGCAGGTTGACTAGCCTCTCTGGGGCCAACGTCCTGACTTTC. Translation gives CASRLTSLSGANVLTF.

J is TRBJ1-2 and V is TRBV10-1, with D unclear. CDR1 and CDR2 (germline): WNHNN, SYGVQD (reference sequence). V dropped 8 bases and J dropped 6 bases, with 13 bases sitting between them. This CDR3 has 12 residues. The CDR3 region is CASPIGENGYTF. The CDR3 bases are TGCGCCAGCCCGATCGGGGAGAATGGCTACACCTTC.

This clone was picked up one time. The same CDR3 can be traced to other DNA sequences in this sample. The chain links TRBV11-2 to TRBJ1-1, with D perhaps TRBD1 (5 bases). The V end lost 1 base, the J end lost 1 base, and 7 bases lay between the germline ends. The CDR3 extends over 14 amino acids. Germline CDR1 is SGHAT and CDR2 is FQNNGV. The DNA of the CDR3 is TGTGCCAGCAGCTTAGGGACACCGAACACTGAAGCTTTCTTT. Protein sequence: CASSLGTPNTEAFF.

The J gene is TRBJ2-7, the V gene TRBV5-1, with TRBD2 matching 10 bases. The CDR3 spans 14 residues. Germline V gene data show CDR1 as SGHRS and CDR2 as YFSETQ. Trimming at V came to 2 bases and at J to 5 bases, leaving 4 bases not matched to a gene. Here the CDR3 reads CASSLAGGPDEQYF. The DNA of the CDR3 is TGCGCCAGCAGCTTAGCGGGGGGGCCCGACGAGCAGTACTTC.

The chain has TRBV6-1 and TRBJ2-1; D gene unclear. The CDR3 contains 18 residues. The germline V and J ends were trimmed by 3 bases and 0 bases, with 18 bases remaining between them. Germline V gene sequence: CDR1 MNHNS, CDR2 SASEGT. This chain's CDR3 is CASSDGAVGLSSYNEQFF. The CDR3, as DNA: TGTGCCAGCAGTGATGGAGCAGTAGGCCTAAGCTCCTACAATGAGCAGTTCTTC.

The chain carries TRBV6-5 and TRBJ2-7, with 8 nucleotides matching TRBD1. This CDR3 comprises 13 residues. Germline V CDR1 and CDR2: MNHEY, SVGAGI. Trimming at V came to 6 bases and at J to 5 bases, leaving 6 bases not matched to a gene. This CDR3 is CASSRDRLNEQYF. CDR3 bases: TGTGCCAGCAGCCGGGACAGGTTAAACGAGCAGTACTTC.